This entry is about one T cell receptor beta chain. Its antigen is not known. The record originates from a study of T cell responses to AZD1222 COVID-19 vaccine. Study conclusions and caveats: CD4 TCRs linked to vaccination spanned spike, dominating at 160-218 and 743-854. Within unmutated variant regions lay the reported targets of nearly half of spike-specific TCRs.

TCRdb keeps only in-frame clones here, not all; method: immunoSEQ multiplex PCR. Altogether approximately 110,000 clones are present, 92% being singletons, with the ten largest covering under 9%. The receptor comes from an adult who received the AZD1222 COVID-19 vaccine. Material: peripheral blood, obtained 28 days after the second AZD1222 dose.

CDR3 amino acids: CASSISASYSYEQYF. CDR3 nucleotide sequence: TGTGCCAGTAGTATAAGCGCCTCCTACTCCTACGAGCAGTACTTC. This chain uses TRBV19 with TRBJ2-7; no reliable D call. This CDR3 has 15 amino acids. Germline-derived CDR1 and CDR2 are LNHDA and SQIVND (reference sequence). Trimming took off 2 bases at V and 0 bases at J, with 11 bases between the two ends.